The source of this TCR beta chain is a study of cytomegalovirus exposure and HLA in healthy donors. Study-wide points: Further analysis was carried out later, and it showed several of the most significant clusters appearing linked to common viral pathogens. As was reported, the classifier diagnosed cytomegalovirus status with high specificity and sensitivity. In vitro assays verified that a few CMV-associated chains recognized CMV antigens specifically.

This clone occurred a few times. As yet, its antigen is unknown. A multiplex PCR was run with 60 Vbeta primers and 13 Jbeta primers. Measured with immunoSEQ multiplex PCR; TCRdb has only the in-frame clones, and not every one. Of fewer than 250,000 clones in the sample, about 75% are singletons; the top ten hold 1.5% to 2%. The sample comprised PBMCs. This clonotype was obtained from a woman aged 25-40 years in good health and CMV-seronegative.

The CDR3 region has the DNA TGCAGCGGGTGGACGCCAGGGGACGGCTATGGCTACACCTTC. This translates into CSGWTPGDGYGYTF. This chain joins TRBV29-1 and TRBJ1-2, with D perhaps matching TRBD1 (6 bases). The germline CDR1 and CDR2 sequences are SQVTM and ANQGSEA. The CDR3 sequence is 14 residues long. Trimming removed 7 bases at V and 4 bases at J, with 19 bases between.